Listed below are T cell receptor beta chains from one sample, sequenced in a study of blood T cell repertoires in COVID-19. The protocol was immunoSEQ multiplex PCR, while the TCRdb copy is restricted to in-frame clones and leaves out a portion. Among 75,000 to 90,000 clones listed, over 80% were seen once. Sequencing input: peripheral blood. These receptors were obtained from a human donor in a cohort sampled during active COVID-19. CDR3s include the opening cysteine and the closing phenylalanine or tryptophan. The order of the fields is V gene, D gene, J gene, clone size, CDR3 DNA, CDR3 protein. The D gene is left open where the match is weak. Clone size is stated in some rows and not others, as once, few, many or a class when expanded.

V gene: TRBV7-2
D gene: NA
J gene: TRBJ2-3
clone size: NA
CDR3 DNA: TGTGCCAGCGCGATTGGAGGGGGCGAAACAGATACGCAGTATTTT
CDR3 protein: CASAIGGGETDTQYF

V gene: TRBV5-1
D gene: TRBD1
J gene: TRBJ2-5
clone size: NA
CDR3 DNA: TGCGCCAGCAGCCCAAGCCCGACTGGGACAGCCCAAGAGACCCAGTACTTC
CDR3 protein: CASSPSPTGTAQETQYF

V gene: TRBV5-4
D gene: NA
J gene: TRBJ1-6
clone size: NA
CDR3 DNA: TGTGCCAGCAGCCCACAGGGAAGGGTATCACCCCTCCACTTT
CDR3 protein: CASSPQGRVSPLHF

V gene: TRBV6-5
D gene: TRBD1
J gene: TRBJ2-7
clone size: NA
CDR3 DNA: TGTGCCACCCACCTCGACAGGGCGCCCTACGAGCAGTACTTC
CDR3 protein: CATHLDRAPYEQYF

V gene: TRBV27
D gene: NA
J gene: TRBJ1-1
clone size: NA
CDR3 DNA: TGTGCCAGCGCCGAAGTGTCTCAGGGAACTGAAGCTTTCTTT
CDR3 protein: CASAEVSQGTEAFF

V gene: TRBV9
D gene: TRBD2
J gene: TRBJ2-1
clone size: NA
CDR3 DNA: TGTGCCAGCAGCGACTCTAGCGGGGGGCTATTTAATGAGCAGTTCTTC
CDR3 protein: CASSDSSGGLFNEQFF

V gene: TRBV6-1
D gene: NA
J gene: TRBJ1-1
clone size: NA
CDR3 DNA: TGTGCCAGCAGTGAAACAGGGACGATCACTGAAGCTTTCTTT
CDR3 protein: CASSETGTITEAFF

V gene: TRBV19
D gene: NA
J gene: TRBJ1-1
clone size: NA
CDR3 DNA: TGTGCCAGTAGTATAGACCAGAACACTGAAGCTTTCTTT
CDR3 protein: CASSIDQNTEAFF

V gene: TRBV9
D gene: TRBD1
J gene: TRBJ2-5
clone size: NA
CDR3 DNA: TGTGCCAGCAGCGTCTACGGGACAGGGGGAGGCCAAGAGACCCAGTACTTC
CDR3 protein: CASSVYGTGGGQETQYF

V gene: TRBV28
D gene: TRBD1
J gene: TRBJ1-2
clone size: once
CDR3 DNA: TGTGCCAGCAGTCAGGCGGGACAGGGGGCGCATGCTAACTATGGCTACACCTTC
CDR3 protein: CASSQAGQGAHANYGYTF

V gene: TRBV30
D gene: TRBD2
J gene: TRBJ2-7
clone size: NA
CDR3 DNA: TGTGCCTGGAGTGTCGGGGGGGCTCCAGGGAACGAGCAGTACTTC
CDR3 protein: CAWSVGGAPGNEQYF

V gene: TRBV7-6
D gene: NA
J gene: TRBJ2-1
clone size: NA
CDR3 DNA: TGTGCCAGCAGCCCCAGCAACAGCCTGTACAATGAGCAGTTCTTC
CDR3 protein: CASSPSNSLYNEQFF

V gene: TRBV19
D gene: NA
J gene: TRBJ2-2
clone size: few
CDR3 DNA: TGTGCCAGTAGTGTGCGGGACACCGGGGAGCTGTTTTTT
CDR3 protein: CASSVRDTGELFF

V gene: TRBV7-8
D gene: NA
J gene: TRBJ2-2
clone size: NA
CDR3 DNA: TGTGCCAGCAGCCCAGCTTGGGCTAACACCGGGGAGCTGTTTTTT
CDR3 protein: CASSPAWANTGELFF

V gene: TRBV5-1
D gene: NA
J gene: TRBJ2-2
clone size: NA
CDR3 DNA: TGCGCCAGCAGCTCCTTCCCCGTTACTAGGAGAACCGGGGAGCTGTTTTTT
CDR3 protein: CASSSFPVTRRTGELFF

V gene: TRBV30
D gene: TRBD2
J gene: TRBJ2-7
clone size: NA
CDR3 DNA: TGTGCCTGGTCAACCGGGACTAGTTGGGACGAGCAGTACTTC
CDR3 protein: CAWSTGTSWDEQYF

V gene: TRBV7-2
D gene: TRBD2
J gene: TRBJ2-3
clone size: NA
CDR3 DNA: TGTGCCAGCAGCTTAGGGCTAGCGGGGAGGGATACGCAGTATTTT
CDR3 protein: CASSLGLAGRDTQYF

V gene: TRBV5-1
D gene: TRBD1
J gene: TRBJ2-1
clone size: NA
CDR3 DNA: TGCGCCAGCAGCGCTACAGGGGCCACTGAGCAGTTCTTC
CDR3 protein: CASSATGATEQFF

V gene: TRBV9
D gene: NA
J gene: TRBJ2-3
clone size: NA
CDR3 DNA: TGTGCCAGCAGCGGCGGCGGGACAGTAACAGATACGCAGTATTTT
CDR3 protein: CASSGGGTVTDTQYF

V gene: TRBV28
D gene: TRBD1
J gene: TRBJ1-2
clone size: NA
CDR3 DNA: TGTGCCAGCAGCATTACCGGGACAGGGGGGAGAGGCTACACCTTC
CDR3 protein: CASSITGTGGRGYTF

V gene: TRBV27
D gene: NA
J gene: TRBJ1-1
clone size: NA
CDR3 DNA: TGTGCCAGCAGTTTATATGCAGGGGTCCCGAACACTGAAGCTTTCTTT
CDR3 protein: CASSLYAGVPNTEAFF

V gene: TRBV7-8
D gene: TRBD1
J gene: TRBJ1-6
clone size: NA
CDR3 DNA: TGTGCCAGCAGCTTAATGATCCCGGGACAGTATAATTCACCCCTCCACTTT
CDR3 protein: CASSLMIPGQYNSPLHF

V gene: TRBV30
D gene: TRBD1
J gene: TRBJ1-1
clone size: NA
CDR3 DNA: TGTGCCTGGTTGACAGGGGCGGTGAACACTGAAGCTTTCTTT
CDR3 protein: CAWLTGAVNTEAFF

V gene: TRBV27
D gene: TRBD1
J gene: TRBJ1-1
clone size: NA
CDR3 DNA: TGTGCCAGCAGTTTGACGGACAGGGACATAACAGCTTTCTTT
CDR3 protein: CASSLTDRDITAFF

V gene: TRBV27
D gene: NA
J gene: TRBJ1-6
clone size: NA
CDR3 DNA: TGTGCCAGCAGTTTCCCAGGTTTAGATTCACCCCTCCACTTT
CDR3 protein: CASSFPGLDSPLHF

V gene: TRBV30
D gene: TRBD2
J gene: TRBJ2-5
clone size: NA
CDR3 DNA: TGTGCCTGGAGTTACCCGATTGGCCGACTAGCGGGAGGGCCGGAGACCCAGTACTTC
CDR3 protein: CAWSYPIGRLAGGPETQYF

V gene: TRBV18
D gene: TRBD2
J gene: TRBJ2-3
clone size: NA
CDR3 DNA: TGTGCCAGCTCACCCGAACTAGCGGGGCACACAGATACGCAGTATTTT
CDR3 protein: CASSPELAGHTDTQYF

V gene: TRBV12-2
D gene: NA
J gene: TRBJ2-7
clone size: NA
CDR3 DNA: TGTGCAAGTCGCCTCGTAGCGGGAGTAATCGACGAGCAGTACTTC
CDR3 protein: CASRLVAGVIDEQYF

V gene: TRBV5-1
D gene: NA
J gene: TRBJ2-6
clone size: NA
CDR3 DNA: TGCGCCAGCAGCTTGGTGTCTCCTTCTGGGGCCAACGTCCTGACTTTC
CDR3 protein: CASSLVSPSGANVLTF

V gene: TRBV29-1
D gene: NA
J gene: TRBJ1-1
clone size: NA
CDR3 DNA: TGCAGCGTTGGTAGCCGACAGGCGAACACTGAAGCTTTCTTT
CDR3 protein: CSVGSRQANTEAFF

V gene: TRBV29-1
D gene: TRBD1
J gene: TRBJ1-1
clone size: NA
CDR3 DNA: TGCATCGTGACCCAGGGGGCCGCTGAAGCTTTCTTT
CDR3 protein: CIVTQGAAEAFF

V gene: TRBV7-9
D gene: TRBD1
J gene: TRBJ1-5
clone size: NA
CDR3 DNA: TGTGCCAGCAGCCCTCCGGGACAGGGGGCGAATCAGCCCCAGCATTTT
CDR3 protein: CASSPPGQGANQPQHF

V gene: TRBV7-3
D gene: NA
J gene: TRBJ2-7
clone size: NA
CDR3 DNA: TGTGCCAGCAGCTTACAGTCAGGGACCTACGAGCAGTACTTC
CDR3 protein: CASSLQSGTYEQYF

V gene: TRBV7-2
D gene: TRBD1
J gene: TRBJ2-5
clone size: NA
CDR3 DNA: TGTGCCAGCAGCTTATACAGGGGCCAAGAGACCCAGTACTTC
CDR3 protein: CASSLYRGQETQYF

V gene: TRBV28
D gene: TRBD2
J gene: TRBJ2-1
clone size: NA
CDR3 DNA: TGTGCCACCGCGGGGGAGGGTTTGAATGAGCAGTTCTTC
CDR3 protein: CATAGEGLNEQFF

V gene: TRBV6-6
D gene: NA
J gene: TRBJ2-7
clone size: NA
CDR3 DNA: TGTGCCAGCAGTTACTCCTTGGGGGGAGGATACGAGCAGTACTTC
CDR3 protein: CASSYSLGGGYEQYF

V gene: TRBV18
D gene: NA
J gene: TRBJ2-7
clone size: NA
CDR3 DNA: TGTGCCAGCTCACCGCCGGGAACCGGGAGAGGTTACGAGCAGTACTTC
CDR3 protein: CASSPPGTGRGYEQYF

V gene: TRBV19
D gene: NA
J gene: TRBJ2-1
clone size: NA
CDR3 DNA: TGTGCCAGTAGTAATCCCTTCCGGAGTCCCGACAATGAGCAGTTCTTC
CDR3 protein: CASSNPFRSPDNEQFF

V gene: TRBV18
D gene: TRBD1
J gene: TRBJ1-6
clone size: NA
CDR3 DNA: TGTGCCAGCTCGCGGGACAGGGCTTCACCCCTCCACTTT
CDR3 protein: CASSRDRASPLHF

V gene: TRBV28
D gene: TRBD2
J gene: TRBJ2-7
clone size: NA
CDR3 DNA: TGTGCCAGCAGTTCGGTCACGGGAGGGTCCTACGAGCAGTACTTC
CDR3 protein: CASSSVTGGSYEQYF

V gene: TRBV29-1
D gene: TRBD1
J gene: TRBJ1-2
clone size: many
CDR3 DNA: TGCAGCGTTGGAAGGGAGACAGGGAATGGCTACACCTTC
CDR3 protein: CSVGRETGNGYTF

V gene: TRBV14
D gene: NA
J gene: TRBJ2-7
clone size: few
CDR3 DNA: TGTGCCAGCAGCCAGTGGAGGGACGAGCAGTACTTC
CDR3 protein: CASSQWRDEQYF

V gene: TRBV3-1/TRBV3-2
D gene: TRBD1
J gene: TRBJ2-2
clone size: NA
CDR3 DNA: TGTGCCAGCAGCCAAGCCGACAGGGGGCCGTCCGGGGAGCTGTTTTTT
CDR3 protein: CASSQADRGPSGELFF

V gene: TRBV9
D gene: NA
J gene: TRBJ2-4
clone size: NA
CDR3 DNA: TGTGCCAGCAGCGTAGGCCGGTACCTTTTAGACATTCAGTACTTC
CDR3 protein: CASSVGRYLLDIQYF

V gene: TRBV21-1
D gene: NA
J gene: TRBJ2-7
clone size: NA
CDR3 DNA: TGTGCCAGCATCATCCGGGACAGGTACTCCTACGAGCAGTACTTC
CDR3 protein: CASIIRDRYSYEQYF

V gene: TRBV11-3
D gene: TRBD1
J gene: TRBJ2-4
clone size: few
CDR3 DNA: TGTGCCAGCAGCTTATCCGGGACAGGGGTCAACATTCAGTACTTC
CDR3 protein: CASSLSGTGVNIQYF

V gene: TRBV6-5
D gene: NA
J gene: TRBJ2-5
clone size: NA
CDR3 DNA: TGTGCCAGCAGCACCCTGAGTGCCCAGTACTTC
CDR3 protein: CASSTLSAQYF

V gene: TRBV7-7
D gene: TRBD1
J gene: TRBJ2-2
clone size: NA
CDR3 DNA: TGTGCTAGCAGGAGGGGACAGGGGGTCACCGGGGAGCTGTTTTTT
CDR3 protein: CASRRGQGVTGELFF

V gene: TRBV5-6
D gene: NA
J gene: TRBJ2-7
clone size: NA
CDR3 DNA: TGTGCCAGCAGCTTGGGTTACAGGGTCGACGAGCAGTACTTC
CDR3 protein: CASSLGYRVDEQYF

V gene: TRBV27
D gene: TRBD2
J gene: TRBJ2-2
clone size: NA
CDR3 DNA: TGTGCCAGCAAACTAGCGGGGGGGCCCCCCGGGGAGCTGTTTTTT
CDR3 protein: CASKLAGGPPGELFF

V gene: TRBV4-3
D gene: NA
J gene: TRBJ2-5
clone size: NA
CDR3 DNA: TGCGCCAGCAGCGACAAGCAGGGATGGGGAGAGACCCAGTACTTC
CDR3 protein: CASSDKQGWGETQYF

V gene: TRBV28
D gene: TRBD1
J gene: TRBJ2-5
clone size: NA
CDR3 DNA: TGTGCCAGCAGCCAGGGACAGCGAGTGGAGACCCAGTACTTC
CDR3 protein: CASSQGQRVETQYF

V gene: TRBV30
D gene: TRBD1
J gene: TRBJ2-7
clone size: once
CDR3 DNA: TGTGCCTGGACCATGGACAGGGGCGCAGGTAACTCCTACGAGCAGTACTTC
CDR3 protein: CAWTMDRGAGNSYEQYF

V gene: TRBV29-1
D gene: NA
J gene: TRBJ1-5
clone size: NA
CDR3 DNA: TGCAGCGTTAGGCAGGCCCTTAATCAGCCCCAGCATTTT
CDR3 protein: CSVRQALNQPQHF

V gene: TRBV3-1/TRBV3-2
D gene: TRBD2
J gene: TRBJ2-1
clone size: NA
CDR3 DNA: TGTGCCAGCAGCCACCTAGCGGGCCTACACTATGAGCAGTTCTTC
CDR3 protein: CASSHLAGLHYEQFF

V gene: TRBV9
D gene: TRBD1
J gene: TRBJ1-4
clone size: NA
CDR3 DNA: TGTGCCAGCAGCACAGGGGGAGGATCTTATGAAAAACTGTTTTTT
CDR3 protein: CASSTGGGSYEKLFF

V gene: TRBV7-2
D gene: NA
J gene: TRBJ2-7
clone size: once
CDR3 DNA: TGTGCCAGCAGTACTCGACACGTAGGGGACTACGAGCAGTACTTC
CDR3 protein: CASSTRHVGDYEQYF

V gene: TRBV28
D gene: TRBD1
J gene: TRBJ1-2
clone size: few
CDR3 DNA: TGTGCCAGCGGGGACAGGGCTTGGGGCGGCTACACCTTC
CDR3 protein: CASGDRAWGGYTF

V gene: TRBV6-6
D gene: TRBD2
J gene: TRBJ2-1
clone size: NA
CDR3 DNA: TGTGCCAGCATCCCCAAGCGGGAGACACACAATGAGCAGTTCTTC
CDR3 protein: CASIPKRETHNEQFF

V gene: TRBV4-1
D gene: NA
J gene: TRBJ1-2
clone size: NA
CDR3 DNA: TGCGCCAGCAGCCAAGACAGAAACTATGGCTACACCTTC
CDR3 protein: CASSQDRNYGYTF